This T cell receptor (beta chain) comes out of a study of human T cells and chemical hapten exposure. For the study at large: Patch tests containing 0.01% DPC, applied to the upper back, were read at 6 days.

Within the library, unique molecular identifiers were attached to each individual cDNA molecule. TCRdb called the RACE reads again in MiXCR, with one record for every CDR3 protein. The sample holds tens of thousands of distinct CDR3 sequences; 6.5% to 8.5% are singletons and the top ten take approximately 1.2%. Trimming shortened V by 6 bases and J by 0 bases, and 18 bases separated the two germline ends. The CDR3 totals 16 residues. Germline V gene sequence: CDR1 ENHRY, CDR2 SYGVKD. Study results and limitations: Alopecia in all donors means immunity may differ from healthy individuals. Expanded TCR counts at PT1 were positively correlated with the patch test score.

The sample holds many counts of this clonotype. What it binds is not known. Time point described: patch test 2, 6 weeks after DPC sensitization. Stated treatment: therapeutic diphenylcyclopropenone sensitization with weekly scalp DPC. The chain joins TRBV10-3 to TRBJ2-7; D is ambiguous. This specimen was whole blood, taken in connection with sensitization to the hapten diphenylcyclopropenone (DPC). This receptor was identified in a woman in her twenties or thirties with alopecia areata. Some clones in this sample may be carry-over from other donors' samples. Written as DNA, the CDR3 is TGTGCCATCAGAGACCTCCCGGACGGCTTCTCCTACGAGCAGTACTTC. This encodes CAIRDLPDGFSYEQYF.